This TCR beta chain was recovered during a study of blood T cell repertoires in COVID-19. Study-level background: Some COVID-19 samples were acute and others convalescent; all came from the United States, Italy and Spain. PBMCs, B-cell-depleted T cells, or T cells provided the cDNA or gDNA that made up the material.

Sequenced by immunoSEQ multiplex PCR; TCRdb stores in-frame clones only, minus some. The sample lists roughly 180,000 clones; 70% to 90% were seen once. The receptor was derived from a young woman with acute or convalescent COVID-19. Sequenced sample: peripheral blood.

The CDR3 is CASSTLPGHSYNEQFF. CDR3 coding DNA: TGTGCCAGCAGCACTCTTCCGGGACATTCGTACAATGAGCAGTTCTTC. This sequence joins TRBV7-9 and TRBJ2-1; D perhaps matches TRBD1 (6 bases). The V end was cut by 5 bases, the J end by 4 bases, with 18 bases between. CDR3 length equals 16 residues. Germline V gene lookup returns CDR1 SEHNR and CDR2 FQNEAQ (reference sequence).